This entry lists 14 T cell receptor beta chains sequenced from one sample in a study of blood T cells in healthy people across ages. It was with a sample-barcoded 5' primer and a J-beta primer mix that a second PCR of about 6 to 12 cycles was run. Using its own MiXCR run on the 5' RACE reads, TCRdb lists one record per CDR3 protein. The table lists about 1.8 million distinct CDR3 sequences, 40% to 55% of them singletons. Sequences were obtained from blood. The source is a woman between 40 and 50 years old in good health.

The chain links TRBV6-1 to TRBJ2-5; 10 bases align to TRBD1. Germline CDR1 is MNHNS and CDR2 is SASEGT. J lost 3 bases, V lost 3 bases, and 1 base had no gene match. This CDR3 is 14 amino acids long. The CDR3 region is CASSETGGEETQYF. Written as DNA, the CDR3 is TGTGCCAGCAGTGAGACAGGGGGCGAAGAGACCCAGTACTTC.

V and J are TRBV2 and TRBJ2-5; 7 bases map to TRBD2. The J call is uncertain, as TRBJ2-4 better fits the DNA end. CDR3 length equals 15 residues. Germline CDR1 reads SNHLY; CDR2 reads FYNNEI. The CDR3 sequence is CASSEAGGEEVIQYF. The CDR3 bases are TGTGCCAGCAGTGAAGCGGGAGGGGAGGAAGTCATTCAGTACTTC.

V usage is TRBV27 and J usage is TRBJ2-3, with 8 bases matching TRBD2. This CDR3 comprises 16 residues. Germline V gives CDR1 MNHEY, CDR2 SMNVEV (reference sequence). The J segment lost 0 bases and the V segment lost 8 bases, leaving 10 bases of the junction unmatched. The CDR3 loop reads CASGAGGTFSTDTQYF. The CDR3 DNA reads TGTGCCAGCGGGGCGGGGGGCACCTTCAGCACAGATACGCAGTATTTT.

The chain is built from TRBV7-8 and TRBJ2-3, with 10 positions matching TRBD2. The germline V gene encodes CDR1 SGHVS and CDR2 FQNEAQ. Unmatched junction bases numbered 14, after V lost 8 bases and J lost 3 bases. There are 17 residues in the CDR3. CDR3 residues: CASDLAHLAGETDTQYF. The CDR3 DNA reads as TGTGCCAGCGACTTAGCCCATCTAGCGGGGGAGACAGATACGCAGTATTTT.

This chain joins TRBV29-1 and TRBJ2-1; no clear D gene. Looked up from germline, CDR1 is SQVTM and CDR2 is ANQGSEA. V lost 6 bases and J 8 bases, leaving 20 bases between the germline ends. CDR3 length equals 14 residues. The CDR3 DNA reads TGCAGCGTGCTCCTCCCGTCGAGTTCGTATGAGCAGTTCTTC. Residues: CSVLLPSSSYEQFF.

V usage is TRBV2 and J usage is TRBJ1-1; D is unresolved. CDR1 and CDR2 (germline): SNHLY, FYNNEI. There are 12 residues in the CDR3. V shed 2 bases and J shed 11 bases, with 12 bases lying between them. The DNA for the CDR3 is TGTGCCAGCAGTGAATCGAACGTCTGGGCTTTCTTT. Amino acids: CASSESNVWAFF. Using reference TRBV2 and TRBJ1-1 for the parts outside the CDR3, the full variable domain is EPEVTQTPSHQVTQMGQEVILRCVPISNHLYFYWYRQILGQKVEFLVSFYNNEISEKSEIFDDQFSVERPDGSNFTLKIRSTKLEDSAMYFCASSESNVWAFFGQGTRLTVV.

This clonotype was detected only once. CDR3 in DNA: TGTGCCAGCAGTTTTTGGACAGCCTCGGGTGGCTACACCTTC. Translation: CASSFWTASGGYTF. This sequence joins TRBV6-2 or TRBV6-3 and TRBJ1-2, with D perhaps TRBD1 (6 bases). This CDR3 is built from 14 residues. Trimming removed 4 bases at V and 7 bases at J, with 16 bases between. Germline CDR1 reads MNHEY; CDR2 reads SVGEGT.

The gene calls are TRBV20-1 and TRBJ1-2, with D perhaps matching TRBD1 (5 bases). Trimming took 3 bases from V and 4 from J, leaving 9 bases between them. The CDR3 runs 12 residues. CDR1 is DFQATT and CDR2 is SNEGSKA in the germline V gene (reference sequence). The CDR3 DNA sequence: TGCAGTGCTAGGGAAGACAGCTATGGCTACACCTTC. The encoded protein is CSAREDSYGYTF.

This clonotype has just a few counts. V usage is TRBV7-2 and J usage is TRBJ2-5, with TRBD1 identical over 8 bases. Germline CDR1 and CDR2: SGHTA and FQGNSA. This CDR3 has 16 residues. V was pared by 3 bases and J by 5 bases, with 11 bases of the junction left unmatched. The CDR3 sequence: CASSFKTGGWQETQYF. CDR3 bases: TGTGCCAGCAGCTTTAAAACAGGGGGTTGGCAGGAGACCCAGTACTTC.

The V gene is TRBV4-1, the J gene TRBJ2-7; D remains unclear. The CDR3 runs 16 residues. The germline CDR1 and CDR2 sequences are MGHRA and YSYEKL. The ends were cut back, 5 bases at V and 3 bases at J, with 20 bases in the middle. CDR3 sequence (DNA): TGCGCCAGCAGCTCCCCTTCCTCGGCAGGCCACTACGAGCAGTACTTC. Translation: CASSSPSSAGHYEQYF.

This clonotype was found a few times. This rearrangement joins TRBV7-2 to TRBJ2-7; no firm D call. V lost 5 bases and J 6 bases, leaving 11 bases between the germline ends. The CDR3 totals 12 residues. Per germline, CDR1 SGHTA and CDR2 FQGNSA. CDR3 in amino acids: CASSAPLLEQYF. The CDR3 DNA reads as TGTGCCAGCAGCGCCCCCCTCCTCGAGCAGTACTTC.

The chain employs TRBV5-1 and TRBJ1-1; D is uncertain. Germline V gene sequence: CDR1 SGHRS, CDR2 YFSETQ. The length of the CDR3 is 13 residues. With 4 bases removed from V and 8 bases from J, the gap between germline ends came to 15 bases. The CDR3 sequence: CASSPGDEREAFF. The CDR3 nucleotides read TGCGCCAGCAGCCCCGGCGACGAGCGGGAAGCTTTCTTT.

This clonotype showed up just a few times. The chain recombines TRBV4-1 with TRBJ2-3, with 7 bases matching TRBD2. V was pared by 1 base and J by 6 bases, with 7 bases of the junction left unmatched. Germline CDR1 MGHRA, CDR2 YSYEKL. The CDR3 runs 15 residues. The CDR3 nucleotides read TGCGCCAGCAGCCAAGGATCGCGGGGGACCGATACGCAGTATTTT. This translates into CASSQGSRGTDTQYF.

The chain has TRBV29-1 and TRBJ2-5; tentatively, D is TRBD1 (7 bases). Trimming cost V 5 bases and J 0 bases, with 16 bases left between them. The CDR3 has 15 amino acids. Germline V gene sequence: CDR1 SQVTM, CDR2 ANQGSEA. Written as DNA, the CDR3 is TGCAGCGTTACCGACAGGGCGGGGTACCAAGAGACCCAGTACTTC. It codes for CSVTDRAGYQETQYF.